The 25 T cell receptor beta chains below come from one sample, sequenced in a study of radiotherapy plus CTLA-4 blockade in lung cancer. Some clones are missing from TCRdb's copy, which holds only in-frame ones; the method was immunoSEQ multiplex PCR. The sample lists 80,000 to 95,000 clones; over 80% were seen once. The material was peripheral blood, obtained from a patient treated with radiotherapy plus ipilimumab. These receptors were obtained from a human donor with non-small cell lung cancer who had stable disease on radiotherapy plus ipilimumab.

The CDR3 DNA reads TGTGCCATCAGCCGGGACAGGGTCGTTTACGAGCAGTACTTC. This encodes CAISRDRVVYEQYF. The gene calls are TRBV28 and TRBJ2-7; 9 positions agree with TRBD1. This CDR3 has 14 amino acids. V gave up 10 bases and J gave up 4 bases; unmatched junction bases: 11. Germline V lookup: CDR1 MDHEN, CDR2 SYDVKM.

This chain links TRBV11-2 with TRBJ2-7, with D tentatively TRBD1 (6 bases). The CDR3 covers 14 residues. CDR1 is SGHAT, CDR2 FQNNGV, per germline. The V and J ends lost 4 bases and 3 bases respectively, with 13 bases between them. The CDR3 bases are TGTGCCAGCAGCTCCCGGACAGATTTCTACGAGCAGTACTTC. Translated, it gives CASSSRTDFYEQYF.

The chain couples TRBV27 to TRBJ2-3, with 9 bases aligning to TRBD1. V lost 10 bases, J lost 6 bases, and 14 bases stayed unmatched. The germline V gene encodes CDR1 MNHEY and CDR2 SMNVEV (reference sequence). This CDR3 is 15 amino acids long. The CDR3 loop reads CANNTGTGISDTQYF. The CDR3 DNA follows: TGTGCCAACAATACCGGGACAGGGATTTCCGATACGCAGTATTTT.

The chain uses TRBV11-2 and TRBJ2-1; 7 nucleotides agree with TRBD1. This CDR3 has 13 residues. Unmatched junction bases numbered 5, after V lost 2 bases and J lost 10 bases. Germline lookup yields CDR1 SGHAT and CDR2 FQNNGV. The CDR3 DNA reads as TGTGCCAGCAGCTTACAGGGGGTCGGGGAGCAGTTCTTC. Translating it yields CASSLQGVGEQFF. The full variable domain, in which reference TRBV11-2 and TRBJ2-1 provide the parts outside the CDR3, is EAGVAQSPRYKIIEKRQSVAFWCNPISGHATLYWYQQILGQGPKLLIQFQNNGVVDDSQLPKDRFSAERLKGVDSTLKIQPAKLEDSAVYLCASSLQGVGEQFFGPGTRLTVL.

The chain combines TRBV6-4 with TRBJ2-1, with D perhaps matching TRBD2 (6 bases). V was clipped by 2 bases and J by 9 bases, with 17 bases between them. The CDR3 is made up of 15 amino acids. Germline V gives CDR1 MRHNA, CDR2 SNTAGT. The CDR3 region is CASSDRLGGYGEQFF. CDR3 sequence (DNA): TGTGCCAGCAGTGACAGATTGGGGGGATATGGTGAGCAGTTCTTC.

This chain links TRBV27 with TRBJ1-6, with D tentatively TRBD1 (6 bases). The CDR3 runs 17 residues. The V end was cut by 5 bases, the J end by 1 base, with 15 bases between. The germline V gene has CDR1 MNHEY and CDR2 SMNVEV (reference sequence). The CDR3: CASSPRVRGSYNSPLHF. For the CDR3, the DNA is TGTGCCAGCAGTCCCCGTGTCAGGGGATCCTATAATTCACCCCTCCACTTT.

The V and J genes are TRBV2 and TRBJ2-3; weak D call: TRBD2 (6 bases). This CDR3 is built from 15 residues. In germline, CDR1 is SNHLY, CDR2 FYNNEI. V lost 3 bases, J lost 3 bases, and 13 bases lay in between. CDR3 protein: CASSELGLRTDTQYF. CDR3 DNA sequence: TGTGCCAGCAGTGAGCTAGGACTAAGAACAGATACGCAGTATTTT.

The chain links TRBV14 to TRBJ2-3; the D gene is possibly TRBD1 (6 bases). The V end was cut by 4 bases, the J end by 2 bases, with 13 bases between. The CDR3 length is 15 residues. Per the germline V gene, CDR1 is SGHDN and CDR2 is FVKESK. The CDR3 sequence: CASSPGTLLTDTQYF. CDR3 bases: TGTGCCAGCAGCCCGGGGACATTACTCACAGATACGCAGTATTTT.

The V call is TRBV6-1, the J call TRBJ2-1, with a weak D call TRBD1 (6 bases). The length of the CDR3 is 15 residues. Germline CDR1 is MNHNS and CDR2 is SASEGT. V was clipped by 1 base and J by 2 bases, with 9 bases between them. CDR3 sequence: CASSEDREPYNEQFF. The CDR3 DNA sequence: TGTGCCAGCAGTGAAGACAGGGAGCCCTACAATGAGCAGTTCTTC.

V is TRBV6-5 and J is TRBJ1-2; no firm D call. V lost 6 bases, J lost 8 bases, and 22 bases lay in between. The CDR3 is 15 amino acids. Germline V gene data show CDR1 as MNHEY and CDR2 as SVGAGI. DNA of the CDR3: TGTGCCAGCAGGCAACCTGCACAGCCCCTTCGGGGCTACACCTTC. Protein sequence: CASRQPAQPLRGYTF.

V is TRBV11-2 and J is TRBJ1-5; D is uncertain. The V end was cut by 1 base, the J end by 0 bases, with 7 bases between. Looked up from germline, CDR1 is SGHAT and CDR2 is FQNNGV. This CDR3 is built from 15 residues. CDR3 in DNA: TGTGCCAGCAGCTTAGGCGCACTTAGCAATCAGCCCCAGCATTTT. Translating gives CASSLGALSNQPQHF.

This clone came up once. This chain uses TRBV9 with TRBJ2-3; 8 bases are shared with TRBD2. Germline V gene lookup returns CDR1 SGDLS and CDR2 YYNGEE. This CDR3 has 13 amino acids. V lost 9 bases and J lost 3; bases outside the gene matches: 6. As DNA, the CDR3 is TGTGCCACCTCACTAGCGGTTACAGATACGCAGTATTTT. As protein: CATSLAVTDTQYF.

The rearrangement links TRBV28 to TRBJ2-1, with no clear D. Trimming shortened V by 5 bases and J by 3 bases, and 11 bases separated the two germline ends. The CDR3 covers 14 residues. Germline V gene lookup returns CDR1 MDHEN and CDR2 SYDVKM. CDR3 coding DNA: TGTGCCAGCAGTCCCGCGTTCGACTACAATGAGCAGTTCTTC. Amino acids: CASSPAFDYNEQFF.

This clone has just a few counts. The chain links TRBV5-4 to TRBJ1-2; D is possibly TRBD1 (5 bases). Per germline, CDR1 SGHNT and CDR2 YYREEE (reference sequence). The CDR3 consists of 14 residues. Trimming pared 3 bases from V and 8 bases from J, leaving 17 bases between. Here the CDR3 reads CASSWGRGVDGYTF. The CDR3 bases are TGTGCCAGCAGCTGGGGACGAGGGGTTGACGGCTACACCTTC.

V and J are TRBV7-7 and TRBJ2-7, with TRBD2 as a possible D gene (5 bases). The V end lost 0 bases, the J end lost 2 bases, and 8 bases lay between the germline ends. The CDR3 is made up of 14 amino acids. CDR1 and CDR2 (germline): SSHAT, FNYEAQ (reference sequence). The CDR3 is CASSLAPGAYEQYF. In DNA form, the CDR3 reads TGTGCCAGCAGCTTAGCGCCCGGGGCCTACGAGCAGTACTTC.

The gene calls are TRBV20-1 and TRBJ1-2; no clear D gene. Looked up from germline, CDR1 is DFQATT and CDR2 is SNEGSKA (reference sequence). There are 11 residues in the CDR3. V lost 5 bases and J lost 8, with 12 bases in between. The CDR3 region is CSALGVRGYTF. The CDR3 DNA sequence: TGCAGTGCTCTTGGTGTAAGGGGCTACACCTTC.

The J gene is TRBJ2-7, the V gene TRBV10-1; D is possibly TRBD2 (7 bases). The CDR3 contains 14 residues. The germline CDR1 and CDR2 sequences are WNHNN and SYGVQD (reference sequence). Trimming removed 2 bases at V and 8 bases at J, with 16 bases between. The DNA of the CDR3 is TGCGCCAGCAGTGAGCAGGGAGGGGGTGTTCAGCAGTACTTC. Its translation: CASSEQGGGVQQYF.

This chain's CDR3 is CASSDPGNRGEKLFF. The CDR3 DNA is TGTGCCAGCAGTGACCCAGGAAACAGGGGAGAAAAACTGTTTTTT. The chain is built from TRBV2 and TRBJ1-4; 7 nucleotides line up with TRBD1. V shed 3 bases, J shed 8 bases, and the junction held 9 bases outside the gene matches. Germline V gene lookup returns CDR1 SNHLY and CDR2 FYNNEI. The CDR3 sequence is 15 residues long.

V gene TRBV29-1 combines with J gene TRBJ2-1; D might be TRBD2 (5 bases). The CDR3 covers 11 residues. Germline assignment: CDR1 SQVTM and CDR2 ANQGSEA. Deletions cut 4 bases from V and 9 bases from J, with 10 bases between. The CDR3 spells CSVALGSEQFF. CDR3 DNA: TGCAGCGTTGCACTAGGGAGTGAGCAGTTCTTC.

The CDR3 coding sequence is TGTGCCAGCAGTCTACCTGGGACAATGGCCTACGAGCAGTACTTC. This sequence encodes CASSLPGTMAYEQYF. The genes are TRBV28 and TRBJ2-7; a possible D gene is TRBD1 (6 bases). This CDR3 is 15 amino acids long. V was pared by 5 bases and J by 2 bases, with 16 bases between. From germline, CDR1 is MDHEN and CDR2 SYDVKM.

The chain employs TRBV28 and TRBJ1-5, with D maybe TRBD1 (5 bases). V lost 10 bases and J lost 1, with 17 bases in between. Germline-derived CDR1 and CDR2 are MDHEN and SYDVKM. This CDR3 region has 15 residues. CDR3 nucleotide sequence: TGTGCCAACAAACCTGCCCGGGGGAGCAATCAGCCCCAGCATTTT. Translation gives CANKPARGSNQPQHF.

The chain uses TRBV6-5 and TRBJ1-2; D is uncertain. Trimming left V 5 bases short and J 4 bases short, with 14 bases between. Germline CDR1 MNHEY, CDR2 SVGAGI. The CDR3 totals 14 residues. The CDR3 here is CASSARRAGYGYTF. In DNA form, the CDR3 reads TGTGCCAGCAGTGCTCGTCGCGCTGGCTATGGCTACACCTTC.

Only a few counts were recorded for this clone. This rearrangement joins TRBV5-1 to TRBJ1-4, with D unresolved. Germline V gene data show CDR1 as SGHRS and CDR2 as YFSETQ. CDR3 length equals 14 residues. V lost 0 bases to trimming and J lost 2 bases, with 5 bases between them. The CDR3: CASSLGATNEKLFF. The CDR3 bases are TGCGCCAGCAGCTTGGGGGCGACTAATGAAAAACTGTTTTTT.

The CDR3 DNA sequence: TGTGCCATCAGTGACAGCCACTATGGCTACACCTTC. Amino acids: CAISDSHYGYTF. This chain uses TRBV10-3 with TRBJ1-2; D gene uncertain. The CDR3 is made up of 12 amino acids. Germline CDR1 ENHRY, CDR2 SYGVKD. V lost 3 bases and J lost 3, with 5 bases in between.

DNA for the CDR3: TGTGCCAGCAGCTTAGGACCCCTCGATGGCTACACCTTC. Its translation: CASSLGPLDGYTF. This rearrangement joins TRBV11-2 to TRBJ1-2, with D uncertain. The CDR3 loop spans 13 amino acids. Trimming stripped 1 base from V and 6 bases from J, with 9 bases between. Germline V gene data show CDR1 as SGHAT and CDR2 as FQNNGV.